The present T cell receptor beta chain was sequenced within a study of T cells in Graves' hyperthyroidism and ophthalmopathy (dated by TCRdb to between 2017 and 2020). Some background on the complete study: Peripheral blood was collected at initial diagnosis, before any treatment. To identify distinguishing TCR V-J signatures, a discovery cohort of about 100 patients was used, comprising 43 with Graves' ophthalmopathy and around 57 with stable Graves' hyperthyroidism. Whether ophthalmopathy could be predicted prospectively was tested in an independent validation cohort made up of under 20 hyperthyroidism patients plus 17 patients who later progressed to ophthalmopathy. The roughly 94 discovery patients were randomly split 7:3 into training and test sets. In addition, the study compared T-cell repertoires in thyroid tissue and in blood from roughly 6 Graves' hyperthyroidism patients. Following sampling, methimazole starting at 30 mg daily was given to hyperthyroidism patients, and high-dose intravenous methylprednisolone was given to ophthalmopathy patients. The paper reports TCR Vbeta CDR3 sequencing of roughly 140 peripheral blood samples: some 41 ophthalmopathy, fewer than 80 hyperthyroidism and approximately 17 progressor patients. Study-wide conclusions, independent of this receptor: Sample size was not statistically predetermined, and investigators were not blinded to group allocation. Most expanded thyroid clonotypes (frequency above 0.001) were also detected in blood, suggesting blood repertoires may reflect thyroid immune responses. During validation, the model predicted progression to ophthalmopathy a median of approximately 7 months ahead of onset, with almost 71% sensitivity and under 85% specificity. Ophthalmopathy was separated from stable hyperthyroidism by a 13 V-J signature model, with 85% to 90% sensitivity and just over 81% specificity obtained in cross-validation and 80%/75% obtained in testing.

The CDR3 has 14 amino acids, counting the end cysteine and phenylalanine. The CDR3 DNA has 42 bases and is translated from base 1. The germline V gene specifies SGHTA as CDR1 and FQGTGA as CDR2. A distance of 7 bases separates the germline ends of V and J, which lose 1 base and 4 bases respectively. In the ophthalmopathy patients, disease was moderately to severely active, with a Clinical Activity Score of 3 or more, a NOSPECS grade of 4 or more, and a duration of less than 3 months. Exclusion was applied to patients with uncontrolled infections, other autoimmune diseases, pregnancy or lactation. Diagnoses relied on clinical symptoms, serum thyroxine and TRAb, thyroid ultrasound and orbital computed tomography. PBMCs were isolated from approximately 10 ml of fresh peripheral blood by Ficoll-Paque density gradient centrifugation. Total RNA was extracted with Trizol reagent, and quality was checked on an Agilent 2100 Bioanalyzer.

This clonotype was observed at least ten times. This clone's antigen is unknown. No quality values exist for individual bases; no much larger clone is one base distant. The TCR beta CDR3 regions were amplified from the RNA transcripts. The first round of RT-PCR for the TCR CDR3 was performed with the HTBI primer set and the Qiagen OneStep RT-PCR kit. The libraries were constructed in a second round of multiplex PCR and then size-selected and purified. Libraries were sequenced paired-end with 100 bp reads on an Illumina HiSeq2000. The paper's data handling went like this. SOAPnuke was used to process the raw data, with reads discarded if the reads contained adapters or uncalled bases, had a mean Phred below 15, or lacked an exact constant-primer or identifier match. COPE v1.2.5 was used to merge high-quality paired reads, and clonotypes were defined as unique nucleotide sequences. MiTCR v1.1 was used to align clonotypes to the IMGT TRBV, TRBD and TRBJ reference segments. The analysis included only V-J combinations with a frequency above 0.0001, which together covered approximately 99% of the repertoires. The TCS score was defined as the ratio of F50 (clonal expansion) to E x V (chaos), calculated using BLOSUM62-based TCRdist between CDR3 peptides within each V-J. Welch's t-statistics and random forest reduced roughly 540 V-J features to 10 to 15, which were used in a naive Bayes classifier (R e1071). The public reads were quality trimmed at Q25 with fastp and then assembled into clones with MiXCR by TCRdb, keeping productive beta chains. Each CDR3 protein appears once, grouped with its most common genes and DNA. TCRdb, not the authors, supplied the V and J calls. In this sample the table shows around 350,000 distinct CDR3 sequences, more than 12% of which occur a single time. The ten top clones hold roughly a fifth of the sample.

Material: blood. The receptor was isolated from a woman in her twenties or thirties with Graves' ophthalmopathy. The sequence joins TRBV7-3 to TRBJ2-2; TRBD2 is a weak D gene call, 6 bases matching. The DNA reads as follows: TGTGCCAGCAGCTTAAAGCGGGCCACCGGGGAGCTGTTTTTT. Its protein reads: CASSLKRATGELFF.